Listed below are T cell receptor beta chains from one sample, sequenced in a study of cytomegalovirus exposure and HLA in healthy donors. Sequenced by immunoSEQ multiplex PCR; TCRdb stores in-frame clones only, minus some. There are approximately 88,000 clones in the sample; roughly 80% occur only once, and 7.3% lies in the top ten. Input material: PBMCs. All receptors derive from a man over 45 in good health and CMV-seropositive. CDR3s include the opening cysteine and the closing phenylalanine or tryptophan. D genes are given only for firm matches. Rows may omit the clone size; those that give it use once, few, many or a size class.

d_gene	j_gene	abundance	v_gene	CDR3nt	CDR3aa
.	TRBJ1-3	.	TRBV7-9	TGTGCCAGCAGGCCCGAGGTTCGCTCTGGAAACACCATATATTTT	CASRPEVRSGNTIYF
.	TRBJ1-1	.	TRBV7-3	TGTGCCAGCAGCTTAAGCGGGGTTGACACTGAAGCTTTCTTT	CASSLSGVDTEAFF
.	TRBJ2-3	.	TRBV9	TGTGCCAGCCAGCGTAGTTATTTCGCAGATACGCAGTATTTT	CASQRSYFADTQYF
TRBD2	TRBJ2-1	.	TRBV19	TGTGCCAGTAGTTCAGCGGGGACCACCTACAATGAGCAGTTCTTC	CASSSAGTTYNEQFF
.	TRBJ1-1	.	TRBV6-5	TGTGCCAGCAGTTACGTCAGGGGCTCTGAAGCTTTCTTT	CASSYVRGSEAFF
TRBD1	TRBJ2-7	.	TRBV6-1	TGTGCCAGCAACTTGGGACAGTGGTTCTACGAGCAGTACTTC	CASNLGQWFYEQYF
.	TRBJ1-6	.	TRBV10-3	TGTGCCATCTATAATGGGGCACGTGGGTCACCCCTCCACTTT	CAIYNGARGSPLHF
TRBD1	TRBJ1-5	.	TRBV9	TGTGCCAGCAGCGACGGGACAGAGGGTCGGGCCCAGCATTTT	CASSDGTEGRAQHF
.	TRBJ1-1	.	TRBV14	TGTGCCAGCAGCCAAGTAAGGGGTACTGAAGCTTTCTTT	CASSQVRGTEAFF
.	TRBJ2-7	once	TRBV4-2	TGTGCCAGCAGCCATCTAGGGGGGGGAAGCTCCTACGAGCAGTACTTC	CASSHLGGGSSYEQYF
.	TRBJ2-3	.	TRBV28	TGTGCCAGCAGACCAGCCCGGGTGGGCACAGATACGCAGTATTTT	CASRPARVGTDTQYF
.	TRBJ2-2	once	TRBV9	TGTGCCAGCAGCGTAGGCAGGGACTCGAACACCGGGGAGCTGTTTTTT	CASSVGRDSNTGELFF